This T cell receptor (beta chain) appears in the sequencing data of a study of radiation and T cells in renal cell carcinoma. The table came from immunoSEQ multiplex PCR; TCRdb's copy has only in-frame clones and leaves some out. The sample records approximately 170,000 clones, 88% being singletons. Time point here: blood 4 weeks post-SBRT, at nephrectomy. Treatment given: 15 Gy SBRT to primary tumor, nephrectomy 4 weeks later. J was trimmed by 8 bases and V by 5 bases; bases with no gene match: 3. Germline V lookup: CDR1 MGHRA, CDR2 YSYEKL. The length of the CDR3 is 13 residues. The J gene is TRBJ2-1, the V gene TRBV4-1; 10 bases fit TRBD2. This receptor was identified in a woman in her forties or fifties with renal cell carcinoma. The sequencing here drew on blood, taken from a patient whose treatment included radiotherapy and nephrectomy. CDR3: CASSASGGDEQFF. CDR3 DNA: TGCGCCAGCAGCGCTAGCGGGGGCGATGAGCAGTTCTTC.